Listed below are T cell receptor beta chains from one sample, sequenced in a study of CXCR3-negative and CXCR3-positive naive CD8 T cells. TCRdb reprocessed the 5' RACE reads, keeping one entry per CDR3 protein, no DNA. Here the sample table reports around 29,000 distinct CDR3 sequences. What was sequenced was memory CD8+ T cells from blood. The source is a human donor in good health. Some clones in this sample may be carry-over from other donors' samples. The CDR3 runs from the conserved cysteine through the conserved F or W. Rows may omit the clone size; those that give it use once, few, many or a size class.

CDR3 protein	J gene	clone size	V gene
CASSRDTSYNEQFF	TRBJ2-1	large	TRBV2
CASSGNWGANEQFF	TRBJ2-1	medium-sized	TRBV7-6
CTSSKVRKGDYTF	TRBJ1-2	-	TRBV21-1
CASSFGGDRRYNEQFF	TRBJ2-1	-	TRBV7-8
CASSGGLAGDTQYF	TRBJ2-3	medium-sized	TRBV5-6
CASSGQITDSPLHF	TRBJ1-6	-	TRBV7-9
CASSVEGYGGSSTLTDTQYF	TRBJ2-3	-	TRBV9
CAIKPASVSTDTQYF	TRBJ2-3	-	TRBV10-3
CSAPGQGFREQYF	TRBJ2-7	-	TRBV20-1
CASSFSAGQNYEQYF	TRBJ2-7	-	TRBV5-1
CASSQDSLVEQYF	TRBJ2-7	-	TRBV5-5
CSVAGQDFYEQYF	TRBJ2-7	-	TRBV29-1
CASSPSVAGGADTQYF	TRBJ2-3	-	TRBV4-3